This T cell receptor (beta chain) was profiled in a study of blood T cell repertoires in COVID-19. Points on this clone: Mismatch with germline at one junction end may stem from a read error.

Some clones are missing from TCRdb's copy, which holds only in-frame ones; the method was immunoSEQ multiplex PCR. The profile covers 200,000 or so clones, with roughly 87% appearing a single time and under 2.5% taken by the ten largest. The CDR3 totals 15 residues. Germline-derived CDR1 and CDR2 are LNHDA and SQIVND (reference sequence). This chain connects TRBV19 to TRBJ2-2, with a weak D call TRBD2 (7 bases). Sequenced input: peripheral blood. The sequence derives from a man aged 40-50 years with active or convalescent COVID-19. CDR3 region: CASKGGTVNTGELFF. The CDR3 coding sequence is TGTGCTAGTAAGGGGGGGACGGTGAACACCGGGGAGCTGTTTTTT.